This T cell receptor beta chain is from a study of blood T cell repertoires in COVID-19. Looking at the study overall: Sites in the United States, Italy and Spain provided acute and convalescent COVID-19 samples. In each case, the material was cDNA or gDNA derived from T cells, B-cell-depleted T cells, or PBMCs.

This CDR3 comprises 15 residues. The ends lost 0 bases at V and 7 bases at J; junction bases unmatched: 8. Germline V CDR1 and CDR2: LNHDA, SQIVND (reference sequence). Authors' methods: Nucleated cell number was recorded as an estimate derived from reference gene primer amplification. The repertoire was sequenced with immunoSEQ multiplex PCR; TCRdb's copy has only in-frame clones and lacks some. V and J calls and clone size are given by that table; D and trimming were obtained from the DNA. The data show some 170,000 clones, approximately 85% seen once. The source material was peripheral blood. This sequence originates from a woman aged 60-75 years with acute or convalescent COVID-19. The V call is TRBV19, the J call TRBJ1-2, with 7 bases lining up with TRBD1. CDR3 bases: TGTGCCAGTAGTATAGACCGGACAGGCCTCGGTGGCTACACCTTC. It encodes CASSIDRTGLGGYTF.